Shown below are 32 T cell receptor beta chains from a single sample sequenced in a study of blood T cell repertoires in COVID-19. Method: immunoSEQ multiplex PCR; TCRdb's copy keeps in-frame clones and lacks some. The table records almost 90,000 clones, 75% to 90% of them present only once. Source material: peripheral blood. Receptor source: a man aged 80 or over with acute or convalescent COVID-19.

V usage is TRBV6-2 or TRBV6-3 and J usage is TRBJ2-3; D is ambiguous. Germline V gene lookup returns CDR1 MNHEY and CDR2 SVGEGT. The V end was cut by 2 bases, the J end by 5 bases, with 5 bases between. CDR3 length equals 12 residues. The CDR3 region is CASSYPKDTQYF. The CDR3 DNA follows: TGTGCCAGCAGTTACCCAAAAGATACGCAGTATTTT.

The rearrangement joins TRBV7-6 to TRBJ2-3, with 8 bases that match TRBD2. The trim removed 1 base at V and 3 bases at J, leaving 6 bases unmatched. Germline loops: CDR1 SGHVS, CDR2 FNYEAQ. The CDR3 is made up of 16 amino acids. The CDR3 DNA is TGTGCCAGCAGCTTAGGCGGCTCTAGCGGGACAGATACGCAGTATTTT. It translates to CASSLGGSSGTDTQYF.

This sequence joins TRBV23-1 and TRBJ1-2, with 8 bases lining up with TRBD1. TRBV23-1 is placed among ORFs of uncertain function. This CDR3 has 15 amino acids. V trimming: 3 bases; J trimming: 3 bases; junction bases outside the gene matches: 6. The CDR3 sequence: CASSHPLTGDYGYTF. Here the CDR3 DNA reads TGCGCCAGCAGTCATCCCCTGACAGGGGACTATGGCTACACCTTC.

J is TRBJ2-7 and V is TRBV3-1 (or the pseudogene TRBV3-2); D is perhaps TRBD2 (7 bases). The germline CDR1 and CDR2 sequences are LGHDT and YNNKEL (reference sequence). The V end was cut by 4 bases, the J end by 2 bases, with 18 bases between. This CDR3 comprises 16 residues. The CDR3 loop is CASSPQGLGQTYEQYF. The CDR3 DNA sequence: TGTGCCAGCAGCCCCCAAGGACTAGGACAGACCTACGAGCAGTACTTC.

The CDR3 loop is CASSQEAVGADTQYF. CDR3 nucleotide sequence: TGTGCCAGCAGCCAAGAAGCGGTCGGGGCAGATACGCAGTATTTT. V usage is TRBV4-2 and J usage is TRBJ2-3, with D maybe TRBD2 (5 bases). From germline, CDR1 is LGHNA and CDR2 YNFKEQ. The CDR3 runs to 15 residues. Trimming left V 0 bases short and J 4 bases short, with 11 bases between.

V usage is TRBV27 and J usage is TRBJ1-5; perhaps TRBD1 as D (5 bases). This CDR3 is 14 amino acids long. Germline V gives CDR1 MNHEY, CDR2 SMNVEV (reference sequence). V was trimmed by 2 bases and J by 7 bases, leaving 12 bases between them. CDR3 sequence (DNA): TGTGCCAGCAGTTTAGCTACGGGGGGACAGCCCCAGCATTTT. Translation gives CASSLATGGQPQHF.

The chain uses TRBV7-2 and TRBJ2-7, with TRBD2 matching over 8 bases. Germline CDR1 and CDR2: SGHTA and FQGNSA. V was pared by 2 bases and J by 1 base, with 4 bases of the junction left unmatched. CDR3 length equals 15 residues. CDR3 DNA sequence: TGTGCCAGCAGCTTACTAGCGGGCCAATCCTACGAGCAGTACTTC. Translating gives CASSLLAGQSYEQYF.

This chain joins TRBV28 and TRBJ1-5; 7 bases are a match to TRBD1. Germline loops: CDR1 MDHEN, CDR2 SYDVKM. There are 12 residues in the CDR3. Trimming took 6 bases from V and 6 from J; bases not matched to a gene: 2. CDR3: CASSRGTQPQHF. The CDR3, as DNA: TGTGCCAGCAGCAGGGGGACTCAGCCCCAGCATTTT. The complete variable domain, with remaining parts taken from reference TRBV28 and TRBJ1-5, reads DVKVTQSSRYLVKRTGEKVFLECVQDMDHENMFWYRQDPGLGLRLIYFSYDVKMKEKGDIPEGYSVSREKKERFSLILESASTNQTSMYLCASSRGTQPQHFGDGTRLSIL.

The V and J genes are TRBV7-2 and TRBJ2-7, with TRBD1 matching over 7 bases. V gave up 6 bases and J gave up 6 bases; unmatched junction bases: 5. Germline loops: CDR1 SGHTA, CDR2 FQGNSA. The CDR3 extends over 12 amino acids. The CDR3 DNA sequence: TGTGCCAGCAGTCGACAGGGAAGCGAGCAGTACTTC. Its translation is CASSRQGSEQYF.

This chain connects TRBV15 to TRBJ1-1; a weak D match, TRBD1 (6 bases). The CDR3 loop spans 14 amino acids. The V end lost 6 bases, the J end lost 5 bases, and 16 bases lay between the germline ends. Germline CDR1 and CDR2: LNHNV and YYDKDF (reference sequence). This CDR3 reads CATSTIGGGTEAFF. The CDR3 DNA sequence: TGTGCCACCAGTACCATTGGGGGCGGAACTGAAGCTTTCTTT.

A word on this clone: A read error may produce the germline difference seen at one junction end. The CDR3 DNA reads as TGTGCCAGCGGCCAGCCGGGTGCAACTAATGAAAAACTGTTTTTT. This codes for CASGQPGATNEKLFF. This chain joins TRBV3-1 (or the pseudogene TRBV3-2) and TRBJ1-4; D is undetermined. The CDR3 spans 15 residues. CDR1 and CDR2 from the germline V gene are LGHDT and YNNKEL (reference sequence).

The chain links TRBV11-1 to TRBJ1-1; no definite D call. The CDR3 covers 13 residues. The germline V gene encodes CDR1 SGHAT and CDR2 FQDESV (reference sequence). Between the trimmed V and J ends, which lost 3 bases and 1 base, there was a span of 6 bases. The CDR3 DNA is TGTGCCAGCAGCTTTAGCTGGAACACTGAAGCTTTCTTT. Translated, it gives CASSFSWNTEAFF.

The DNA of the CDR3 is TGCGCCAGCAGCTTAGTTTCAGACTATGGCTACACCTTC. It is translated as CASSLVSDYGYTF. The chain links TRBV5-1 to TRBJ1-2; D unresolved. Germline V gene data show CDR1 as SGHRS and CDR2 as YFSETQ. Trimming shortened V by 2 bases and J by 3 bases, and 8 bases separated the two germline ends. The CDR3 loop spans 13 amino acids.

This sequence joins TRBV18 and TRBJ2-2, with 8 nucleotides matching TRBD1. The length of the CDR3 is 18 residues. V lost 4 bases to trimming and J lost 3 bases; unmatched junction nucleotides: 13. Per germline, CDR1 KGHSH and CDR2 LQKENI. CDR3 DNA sequence: TGTGCCAGCTCACAAAACCTAAGACAGGGGATTTACACCGGGGAGCTGTTTTTT. Protein product: CASSQNLRQGIYTGELFF.

This chain joins TRBV6-6 and TRBJ1-1; weak D call: TRBD1 (5 bases). V was clipped by 3 bases and J by 2 bases, with 16 bases between them. This CDR3 is built from 16 residues. CDR1 is MNHNY and CDR2 is SVGAGI in the germline V gene (reference sequence). In DNA, the CDR3 is TGTGCCAGCAGTTATGGGGCCTCTGGAGTTAACACTGAAGCTTTCTTT. Its protein is CASSYGASGVNTEAFF.

The gene calls are TRBV28 and TRBJ1-2; a weak D match, TRBD1 (5 bases). V lost 7 bases and J lost 4, with 13 bases in between. Germline-derived CDR1 and CDR2 are MDHEN and SYDVKM. This CDR3 is 13 amino acids long. Here the CDR3 reads CASNQGKGYGYTF. CDR3 DNA sequence: TGTGCCAGCAACCAGGGAAAGGGCTATGGCTACACCTTC.

This clone was detected only once. V and J are TRBV28 and TRBJ1-5; the D gene is possibly TRBD1 (6 bases). Per germline, CDR1 MDHEN and CDR2 SYDVKM. This CDR3 region has 14 residues. V shed 2 bases and J shed 9 bases, with 14 bases lying between them. This CDR3 is CASSLGRDNGPQHF. CDR3 nucleotide sequence: TGTGCCAGCAGTTTAGGCAGGGACAATGGGCCCCAGCATTTT.

This chain joins TRBV12-5 and TRBJ1-2, with D maybe TRBD1 (6 bases). The CDR3 has 13 amino acids. V was trimmed by 6 bases and J by 2 bases, leaving 10 bases between them. Germline V lookup: CDR1 LGHNT, CDR2 FRNRAP. CDR3: CASGEGENYGYTF. CDR3 nucleotide sequence: TGTGCTAGTGGCGAGGGGGAGAACTATGGCTACACCTTC.

This clone was recorded only once. This rearrangement joins TRBV19 to TRBJ2-1, with 7 bases identical to TRBD2. The germline V gene encodes CDR1 LNHDA and CDR2 SQIVND (reference sequence). The CDR3 spans 19 residues. The junction had 14 bases not matched to a gene; V was cut back by 3 bases and J by 0 bases. Here the CDR3 DNA reads TGTGCCAGTAGTATCCAGTCTAGCGGAGATTTCCGCTCCTACAATGAGCAGTTCTTC. Amino acid sequence: CASSIQSSGDFRSYNEQFF.

This clone appeared once. The chain recombines TRBV6-5 with TRBJ1-5; TRBD1 is a possible D gene (5 bases). The CDR3 totals 14 residues. V lost 6 bases, J lost 4 bases, and 13 bases lay in between. Germline CDR1 is MNHEY and CDR2 is SVGAGI. CDR3 DNA: TGTGCCAGCAGGGGGCAGGGTGAAAATCAGCCCCAGCATTTT. Its translation is CASRGQGENQPQHF.

V is TRBV19 and J is TRBJ1-1; 10 bases agree with TRBD1. Germline CDR1 LNHDA, CDR2 SQIVND (reference sequence). This CDR3 spans 14 amino acids. Germline trimming cut 4 bases from V and 5 bases from J; bases unmatched to any gene: 4. The CDR3 reads CASSTGQGRTEAFF. Written as DNA, the CDR3 is TGTGCCAGTAGTACGGGACAGGGGCGGACTGAAGCTTTCTTT.

The gene calls are TRBV18 and TRBJ1-1, with 7 nucleotides matching TRBD1. Germline V CDR1 and CDR2: KGHSH, LQKENI. Unmatched junction bases numbered 9, after V lost 6 bases and J lost 8 bases. The CDR3 is 13 amino acids. CDR3 loop: CASSPGTAEEAFF. The DNA for the CDR3 is TGTGCCAGCTCTCCCGGGACAGCGGAGGAAGCTTTCTTT.

This chain links TRBV12-5 with TRBJ1-4; a possible D gene is TRBD1 (6 bases). This CDR3 has 14 residues. Trimming stripped 3 bases from V and 2 bases from J, with 7 bases between. The germline gives CDR1 LGHNT, CDR2 FRNRAP. CDR3 DNA sequence: TGTGCTAGTGGTTTACAGGGTACTAATGAAAAACTGTTTTTT. Translated: CASGLQGTNEKLFF.

The chain employs TRBV5-3 and TRBJ2-3, with a possible D match to TRBD1 (6 bases). TRBV5-3 is classed as an ORF, of uncertain function. The V end lost 0 bases, the J end lost 2 bases, and 10 bases lay between the germline ends. The CDR3 extends over 15 amino acids. The CDR3 coding sequence is TGTGCCAGAAGCTTGGGGGGGCAGATCACAGATACGCAGTATTTT. Translating it yields CARSLGGQITDTQYF.

V usage is TRBV5-1 and J usage is TRBJ2-5; weak D call: TRBD2 (5 bases). Germline V lookup: CDR1 SGHRS, CDR2 YFSETQ. This CDR3 spans 15 amino acids. V gave up 4 bases and J gave up 5 bases, with 18 bases separating them. This CDR3 is CASSPRDPDWETQYF. CDR3 DNA sequence: TGCGCCAGCAGCCCCCGGGATCCCGATTGGGAGACCCAGTACTTC. Filled out from reference TRBV5-1 and TRBJ2-5, the complete variable domain reads KAGVTQTPRYLIKTRGQQVTLSCSPISGHRSVSWYQQTPGQGLQFLFEYFSETQRNKGNFPGRFSGRQFSNSRSEMNVSTLELGDSALYLCASSPRDPDWETQYFGPGTRLLVL.

This sequence joins TRBV6-5 and TRBJ2-3; D remains unclear. Germline-derived CDR1 and CDR2 are MNHEY and SVGAGI. Trimming shortened V by 5 bases and J by 0 bases, and 6 bases separated the two germline ends. This CDR3 contains 13 residues. The CDR3 nucleotides read TGTGCCAGCAGTCAGACTAGCACAGATACGCAGTATTTT. Translation gives CASSQTSTDTQYF.

The gene calls are TRBV18 and TRBJ2-7, with TRBD1 as a possible D gene (6 bases). Germline V gene lookup returns CDR1 KGHSH and CDR2 LQKENI. CDR3 length equals 14 residues. The V end was cut by 4 bases, the J end by 2 bases, with 12 bases between. DNA for the CDR3: TGTGCCAGCTCACAAGGACAGTTTCCCTACGAGCAGTACTTC. It codes for CASSQGQFPYEQYF.

In this sample, this clone turned up once. V usage is TRBV7-6 and J usage is TRBJ1-3; a possible D gene is TRBD1 (6 bases). The germline CDR1 and CDR2 sequences are SGHVS and FNYEAQ. The CDR3 runs to 15 residues. The germline V and J ends were trimmed by 0 bases and 4 bases, with 10 bases remaining between them. The CDR3 region is CASSLAQGPGNTIYF. The CDR3 DNA sequence: TGTGCCAGCAGCTTAGCGCAGGGGCCCGGAAACACCATATATTTT.

The rearrangement links TRBV6-2 or TRBV6-3 to TRBJ1-5; TRBD1 agrees at 7 bases. The CDR3 extends over 16 amino acids. Germline V gene sequence: CDR1 MNHEY, CDR2 SVGEGT. V dropped 0 bases and J dropped 6; count of bases not matched to a gene: 8. The CDR3 DNA follows: TGTGCCAGCAGTTACTCGACAGGGAACCCGGGTCAGCCCCAGCATTTT. It is translated as CASSYSTGNPGQPQHF.

In its sample, this clone was seen once. The chain carries TRBV10-2 and TRBJ2-3, with 7 bases matching TRBD2. Trimming at V came to 0 bases and at J to 4 bases, leaving 4 bases not matched to a gene. The CDR3 runs 15 residues. Germline V gives CDR1 WSHSY, CDR2 SAAADI. The CDR3 region is CASSESQRGSDTQYF. In nucleotides, the CDR3 is TGCGCCAGCAGTGAGTCTCAGCGGGGCTCAGATACGCAGTATTTT.

In its sample, this clone was seen once. This chain connects TRBV28 to TRBJ2-2, with 10 bases matching TRBD2. CDR3 length equals 15 residues. Unmatched junction bases numbered 5, after V lost 6 bases and J lost 4 bases. CDR1 MDHEN and CDR2 SYDVKM come from the germline V gene. In nucleotides, the CDR3 is TGTGCCAGCAGCACAAGCGGGAGGGCCACCGGGGAGCTGTTTTTT. Translated: CASSTSGRATGELFF. Drawing the rest from reference TRBV28 and TRBJ2-2, the complete variable domain is DVKVTQSSRYLVKRTGEKVFLECVQDMDHENMFWYRQDPGLGLRLIYFSYDVKMKEKGDIPEGYSVSREKKERFSLILESASTNQTSMYLCASSTSGRATGELFFGEGSRLTVL.

CDR3 sequence (DNA): TGTGCCAGCAGCTTATCTGGGACATATCAGTACTTC. Protein: CASSLSGTYQYF. The chain uses TRBV11-2 and TRBJ2-7; D possibly corresponds to TRBD1 (6 bases). The CDR3 has 12 amino acids. Germline V gene lookup returns CDR1 SGHAT and CDR2 FQNNGV. Trimming removed 2 bases at V and 10 bases at J, with 12 bases between.